These 9 T cell receptor beta chains originate from one sample sequenced in a study of Graves' ophthalmopathy and Graves' hyperthyroidism. Amplification of the TCR beta CDR3 regions used RNA transcripts (as template). The first-round RT-PCR employed HTBI primers together with the Qiagen OneStep RT-PCR kit. A multiplex PCR was then performed as the second round. TCRdb itself ran the multiplex PCR reads through MiXCR, one entry per CDR3 protein. The sample includes around 660,000 distinct CDR3 sequences, about 40% of them seen just once. The specimen was peripheral blood. The origin of the receptors is an adult man with Graves' ophthalmopathy.

The rearrangement uses TRBV25-1 and TRBJ2-1; 7 nucleotides align to TRBD1. This CDR3 comprises 16 residues. V shed 5 bases and J 0 bases; nucleotides not matched to a gene: 7. Germline assignment: CDR1 MGHDK and CDR2 SYGVNS. The CDR3, as DNA: TGTGCCAGCAGTTACCAGGGACAGATCTCCTACAATGAGCAGTTCTTC. It encodes CASSYQGQISYNEQFF.

V usage is TRBV7-9 and J usage is TRBJ1-3; D is undetermined. This CDR3 spans 13 amino acids. Germline V gene lookup returns CDR1 SEHNR and CDR2 FQNEAQ (reference sequence). With 10 bases removed from V and 0 bases from J, the gap between germline ends came to 10 bases. The CDR3 sequence is CATAGSSGNTIYF. CDR3 in DNA: TGTGCCACGGCGGGCAGCTCTGGAAACACCATATATTTT.

The chain couples TRBV7-9 to TRBJ1-6; D uncertain. The CDR3 is made up of 16 amino acids. In germline, CDR1 is SEHNR, CDR2 FQNEAQ (reference sequence). Trimming cost V 3 bases and J 7 bases, with 16 bases left between them. The CDR3 bases are TGTGCCAGCAGCTTGGCCGTCGTCGGCGGCAATTCACCCCTCCACTTT. It codes for CASSLAVVGGNSPLHF.

As to this clonotype: This may come from a read error, since a much larger clone is one base off. The rearrangement joins TRBV7-2 to TRBJ2-5, with a tentative D call TRBD1 (6 bases). The germline V gene encodes CDR1 SGHTA and CDR2 FQGNSA. This CDR3 has 14 residues. The CDR3 DNA is TGTGCCGGCAGCGAGATCAGGGGTGGTGAGACCCAGTACTTC. Translating gives CAGSEIRGGETQYF.

A note on this clonotype: Just one base apart from a much larger clone, this may be a read error. This chain connects TRBV12-3 or TRBV12-4 to TRBJ2-5, with a tentative D call TRBD2 (6 bases). The length of the CDR3 is 14 residues. With 5 bases removed from V and 7 bases from J, the gap between germline ends came to 17 bases. The CDR3 reads CASSTDYPPGTQYF. The CDR3 nucleotides are TGTGCCAGCAGTACGGACTACCCCCCCGGGACCCAGTACTTC.

This chain connects TRBV5-6 to TRBJ1-1; TRBD1 matches 7 bases. In germline, CDR1 is SGHDT, CDR2 YYEEEE. V dropped 10 bases and J dropped 5; count of bases not matched to a gene: 5. CDR3 length: 11 amino acids. The chain's CDR3 is CAWAQGTEAFF. The CDR3 DNA is TGTGCCTGGGCACAGGGGACTGAAGCTTTCTTT.

This clonotype was observed a handful of times. The rearrangement joins TRBV12-5 to TRBJ1-2, with a possible D match to TRBD1 (6 bases). V was clipped by 1 base and J by 6 bases, with 15 bases between them. Germline loops: CDR1 LGHNT, CDR2 FRNRAP. The CDR3 length is 15 residues. The CDR3 sequence is CASGLARVGGDGYTF. Here the CDR3 DNA reads TGTGCTAGTGGTTTGGCCCGTGTGGGGGGCGATGGCTACACCTTC.

This clonotype occurred a few times. The rearrangement links TRBV3-1 to TRBJ2-2; D remains ambiguous. Trimming left V 0 bases short and J 7 bases short, with 9 bases between. The V gene's germline CDR1 is LGHDT and CDR2 YNNKEL (reference sequence). The CDR3 loop spans 14 amino acids. In DNA form, the CDR3 reads TGTGCCAGCAGCCAAGACACCCGACACGGGGAGCTGTTTTTT. Translated: CASSQDTRHGELFF. The full variable domain, completed using reference TRBV3-1 and TRBJ2-2, is DTAVSQTPKYLVTQMGNDKSIKCEQNLGHDTMYWYKQDSKKFLKIMFSYNNKELIINETVPNRFSPKSPDKAHLNLHINSLELGDSAVYFCASSQDTRHGELFFGEGSRLTVL.

The rearrangement joins TRBV29-1 to TRBJ2-7, with D tentatively TRBD2 (6 bases). CDR3 size: 13 residues. V was pared by 5 bases and J by 2 bases, with 13 bases between. Per the germline V gene, CDR1 is SQVTM and CDR2 is ANQGSEA. The CDR3 is CSVTVGEAYEQYF. CDR3 coding DNA: TGCAGCGTTACCGTGGGGGAGGCCTACGAGCAGTACTTC.